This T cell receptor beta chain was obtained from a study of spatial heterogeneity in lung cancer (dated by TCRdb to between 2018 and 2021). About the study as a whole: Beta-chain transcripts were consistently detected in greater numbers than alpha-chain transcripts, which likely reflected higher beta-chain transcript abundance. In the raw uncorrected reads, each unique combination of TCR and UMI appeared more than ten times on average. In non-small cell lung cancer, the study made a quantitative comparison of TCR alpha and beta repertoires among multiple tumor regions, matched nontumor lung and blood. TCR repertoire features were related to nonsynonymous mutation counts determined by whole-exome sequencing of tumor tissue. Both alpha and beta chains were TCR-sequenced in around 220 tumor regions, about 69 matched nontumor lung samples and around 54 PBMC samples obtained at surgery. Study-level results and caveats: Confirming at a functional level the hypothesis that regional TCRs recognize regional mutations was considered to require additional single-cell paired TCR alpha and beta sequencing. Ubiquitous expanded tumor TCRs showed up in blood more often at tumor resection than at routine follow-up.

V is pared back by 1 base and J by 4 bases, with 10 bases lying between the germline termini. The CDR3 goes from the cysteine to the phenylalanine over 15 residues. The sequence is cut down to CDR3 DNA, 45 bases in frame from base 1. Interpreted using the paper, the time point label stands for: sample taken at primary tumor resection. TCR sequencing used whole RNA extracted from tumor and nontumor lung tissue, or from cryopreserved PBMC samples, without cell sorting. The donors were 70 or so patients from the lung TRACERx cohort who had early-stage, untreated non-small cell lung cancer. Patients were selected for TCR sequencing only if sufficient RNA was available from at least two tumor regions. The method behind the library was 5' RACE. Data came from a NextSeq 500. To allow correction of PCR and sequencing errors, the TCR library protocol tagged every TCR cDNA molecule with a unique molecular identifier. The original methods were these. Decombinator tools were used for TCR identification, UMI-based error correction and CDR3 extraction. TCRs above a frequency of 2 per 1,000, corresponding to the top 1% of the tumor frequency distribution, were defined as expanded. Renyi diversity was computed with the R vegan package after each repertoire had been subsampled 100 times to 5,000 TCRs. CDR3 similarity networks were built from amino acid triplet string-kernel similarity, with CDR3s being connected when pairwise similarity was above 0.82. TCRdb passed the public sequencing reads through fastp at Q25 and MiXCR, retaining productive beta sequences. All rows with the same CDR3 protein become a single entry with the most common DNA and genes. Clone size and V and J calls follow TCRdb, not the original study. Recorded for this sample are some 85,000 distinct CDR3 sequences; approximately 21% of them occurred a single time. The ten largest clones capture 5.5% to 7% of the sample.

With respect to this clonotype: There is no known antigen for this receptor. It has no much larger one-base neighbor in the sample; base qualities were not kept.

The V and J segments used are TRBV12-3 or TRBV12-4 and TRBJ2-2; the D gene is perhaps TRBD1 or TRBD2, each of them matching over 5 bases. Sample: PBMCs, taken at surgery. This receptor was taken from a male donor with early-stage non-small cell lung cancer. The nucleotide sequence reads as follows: TGTGCCAGCAGTTTAGGGACGGGACGCACCGGGGAGCTGTTTTTT. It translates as CASSLGTGRTGELFF.